Following are 4 T cell receptor beta chains from one sample sequenced in a study of identical twins. One entry per CDR3 protein results from TCRdb running MiXCR on the 5' RACE reads. The sample consists of around 470,000 distinct CDR3 sequences, approximately 15% of them appearing once. These data also featured in a second study, about yellow fever vaccine responses in identical twins.

What was sequenced was CD4+ T cells sorted from blood. These receptors were obtained from a woman aged 18-35 years in good health.

J is TRBJ2-3 and V is TRBV6-1; perhaps TRBD1 as D (6 bases). This CDR3 has 15 amino acids. V lost 6 bases and J lost 1, with 14 bases in between. CDR1 and CDR2 from the germline V gene are MNHNS and SASEGT. This CDR3 reads CASRTGGGGTDTQYF. The CDR3 DNA reads as TGTGCCAGCAGAACCGGTGGGGGCGGCACAGATACGCAGTATTTT.

This chain joins TRBV18 and TRBJ2-7, with TRBD2 matching 11 bases. V shed 4 bases and J 4 bases; nucleotides not matched to a gene: 6. The germline V gene encodes CDR1 KGHSH and CDR2 LQKENI. The CDR3 length is 15 residues. CDR3 loop: CASSRGTSGEYEQYF. The CDR3 DNA sequence: TGTGCCAGCTCACGCGGGACTAGCGGAGAGTACGAGCAGTACTTC. The full variable domain, in which reference TRBV18 and TRBJ2-7 provide the parts outside the CDR3, is NAGVMQNPRHLVRRRGQEARLRCSPMKGHSHVYWYRQLPEEGLKFMVYLQKENIIDESGMPKERFSAEFPKEGPSILRIQQVVRGDSAAYFCASSRGTSGEYEQYFGPGTRLTVT.

This clonotype showed up just a few times. This CDR3 is CSVVGPNEKLFF. The CDR3 bases are TGCAGTGTCGTAGGGCCTAATGAAAAACTGTTTTTT. The chain has TRBV20-1 and TRBJ1-4; D gene uncertain. CDR1 and CDR2 (germline): DFQATT, SNEGSKA (reference sequence). CDR3 length: 12 amino acids. Trimming took off 7 bases at V and 3 bases at J, with 9 bases between the two ends.

This clonotype was counted a few times. The chain is built from TRBV7-3 and TRBJ2-5; D perhaps matches TRBD2 (6 bases). Per germline, CDR1 SGHTA and CDR2 FQGTGA. Trimming removed 2 bases at V and 5 bases at J, with 15 bases between. The CDR3 extends over 15 amino acids. The CDR3 region has the DNA TGTGCCAGCAGCTTAGGAGGGATCGGAGGGGAGACCCAGTACTTC. This codes for CASSLGGIGGETQYF.